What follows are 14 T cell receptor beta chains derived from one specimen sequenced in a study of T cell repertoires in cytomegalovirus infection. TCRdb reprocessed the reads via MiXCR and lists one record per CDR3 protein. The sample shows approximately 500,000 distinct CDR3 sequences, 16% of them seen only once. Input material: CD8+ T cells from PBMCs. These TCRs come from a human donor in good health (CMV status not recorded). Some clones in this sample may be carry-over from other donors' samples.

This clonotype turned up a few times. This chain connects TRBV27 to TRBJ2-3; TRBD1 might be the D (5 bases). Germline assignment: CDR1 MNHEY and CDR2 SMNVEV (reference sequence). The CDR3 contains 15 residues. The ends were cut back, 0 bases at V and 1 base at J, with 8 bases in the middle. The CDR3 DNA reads TGTGCCAGCAGTTTATCGTTCAGGGGCACAGATACGCAGTATTTT. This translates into CASSLSFRGTDTQYF.

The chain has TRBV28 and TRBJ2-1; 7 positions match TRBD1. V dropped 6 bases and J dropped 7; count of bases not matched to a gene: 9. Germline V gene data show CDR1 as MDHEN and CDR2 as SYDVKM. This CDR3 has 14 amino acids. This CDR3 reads CASRYRGRGNEQFF. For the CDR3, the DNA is TGTGCCAGCAGATACAGGGGTCGGGGAAATGAGCAGTTCTTC.

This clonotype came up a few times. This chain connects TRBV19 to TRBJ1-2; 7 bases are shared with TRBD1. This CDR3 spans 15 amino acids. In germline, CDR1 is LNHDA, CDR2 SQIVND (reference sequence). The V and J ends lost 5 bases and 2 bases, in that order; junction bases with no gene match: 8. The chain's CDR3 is CASSRRDRYNYGYTF. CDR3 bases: TGTGCCAGTAGTCGCCGGGACAGATACAACTATGGCTACACCTTC.

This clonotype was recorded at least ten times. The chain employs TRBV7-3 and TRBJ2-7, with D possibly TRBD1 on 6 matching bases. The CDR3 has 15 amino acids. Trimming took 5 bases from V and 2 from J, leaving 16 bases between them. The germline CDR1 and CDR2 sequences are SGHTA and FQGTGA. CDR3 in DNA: TGTGCCAGCAGCGCCACAGGGAGAGAACCCTACGAGCAGTACTTC. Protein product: CASSATGREPYEQYF.

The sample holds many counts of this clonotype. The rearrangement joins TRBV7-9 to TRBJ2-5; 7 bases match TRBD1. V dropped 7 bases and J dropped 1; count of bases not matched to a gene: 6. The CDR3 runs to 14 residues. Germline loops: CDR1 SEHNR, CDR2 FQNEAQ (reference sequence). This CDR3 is CASNRDSLQETQYF. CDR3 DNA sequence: TGTGCCAGCAACCGGGACAGTCTCCAAGAGACCCAGTACTTC. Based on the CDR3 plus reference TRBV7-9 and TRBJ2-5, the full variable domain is DTGVSQNPRHKITKRGQNVTFRCDPISEHNRLYWYRQTLGQGPEFLTYFQNEAQLEKSRLLSDRFSAERPKGSFSTLEIQRTEQGDSAMYLCASNRDSLQETQYFGPGTRLLVL.

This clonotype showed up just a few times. The CDR3: CASSYRDSARDTQYF. The CDR3 DNA reads as TGTGCCAGCAGCTATAGGGATAGTGCACGGGATACGCAGTATTTT. V usage is TRBV2 and J usage is TRBJ2-3; no firm D call. Deletions cut 6 bases from V and 6 bases from J, with 19 bases between. The CDR3 consists of 15 residues. Germline assignment: CDR1 SNHLY and CDR2 FYNNEI.

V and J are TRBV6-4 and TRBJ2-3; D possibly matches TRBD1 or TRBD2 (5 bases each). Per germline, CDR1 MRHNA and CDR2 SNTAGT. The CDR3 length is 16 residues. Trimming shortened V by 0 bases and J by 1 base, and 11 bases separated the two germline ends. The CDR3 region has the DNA TGTGCCAGCAGTGACTCTGGGGGTACAGGCACAGATACGCAGTATTTT. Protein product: CASSDSGGTGTDTQYF.

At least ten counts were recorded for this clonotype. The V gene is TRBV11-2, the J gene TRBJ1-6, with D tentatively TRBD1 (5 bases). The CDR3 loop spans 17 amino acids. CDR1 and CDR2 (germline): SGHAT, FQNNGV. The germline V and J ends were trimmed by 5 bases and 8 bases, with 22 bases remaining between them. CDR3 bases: TGTGCCAGCAGCCGATGGGGGGGAGCCCCTCGGGATTCACCCCTCCACTTT. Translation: CASSRWGGAPRDSPLHF.

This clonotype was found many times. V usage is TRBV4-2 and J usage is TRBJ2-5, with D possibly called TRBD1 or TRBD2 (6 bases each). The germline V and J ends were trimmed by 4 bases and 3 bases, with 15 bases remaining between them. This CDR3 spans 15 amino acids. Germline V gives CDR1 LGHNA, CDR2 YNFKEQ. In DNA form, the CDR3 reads TGTGCCAGCAGCCCCCCTCGGGGGCTTGAAGAGACCCAGTACTTC. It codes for CASSPPRGLEETQYF.

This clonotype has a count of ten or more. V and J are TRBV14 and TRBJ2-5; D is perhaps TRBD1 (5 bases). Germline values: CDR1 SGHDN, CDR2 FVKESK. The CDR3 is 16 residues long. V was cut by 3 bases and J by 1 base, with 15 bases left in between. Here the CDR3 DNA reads TGTGCCAGCAGCCAGACCCCGACAGTCGGCCAAGAGACCCAGTACTTC. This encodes CASSQTPTVGQETQYF.

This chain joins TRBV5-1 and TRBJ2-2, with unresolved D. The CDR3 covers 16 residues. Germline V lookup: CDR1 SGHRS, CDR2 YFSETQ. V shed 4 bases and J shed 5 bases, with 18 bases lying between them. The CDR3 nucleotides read TGCGCCAGCAGCCCCGGCTCTTGGGGAAGAACCGGGGAGCTGTTTTTT. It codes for CASSPGSWGRTGELFF.

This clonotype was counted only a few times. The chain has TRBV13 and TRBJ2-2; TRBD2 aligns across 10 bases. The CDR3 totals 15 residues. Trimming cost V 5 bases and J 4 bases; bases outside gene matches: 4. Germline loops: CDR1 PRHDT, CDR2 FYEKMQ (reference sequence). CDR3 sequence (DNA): TGTGCCAGCAGCCTGAGCGGGAGGGCCACCGGGGAGCTGTTTTTT. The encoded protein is CASSLSGRATGELFF.

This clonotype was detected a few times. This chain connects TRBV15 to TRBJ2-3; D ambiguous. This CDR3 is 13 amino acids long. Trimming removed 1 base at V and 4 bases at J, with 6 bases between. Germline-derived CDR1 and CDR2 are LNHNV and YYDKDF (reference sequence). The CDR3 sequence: CATSRALPDTQYF. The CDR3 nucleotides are TGTGCCACCAGCAGAGCACTACCAGATACGCAGTATTTT.

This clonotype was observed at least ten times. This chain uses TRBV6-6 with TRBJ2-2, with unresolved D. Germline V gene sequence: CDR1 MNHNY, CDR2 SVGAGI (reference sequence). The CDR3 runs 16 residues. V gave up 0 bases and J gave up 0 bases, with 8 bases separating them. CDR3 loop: CASSYSNSANTGELFF. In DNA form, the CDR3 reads TGTGCCAGCAGTTACTCGAACAGTGCGAACACCGGGGAGCTGTTTTTT.